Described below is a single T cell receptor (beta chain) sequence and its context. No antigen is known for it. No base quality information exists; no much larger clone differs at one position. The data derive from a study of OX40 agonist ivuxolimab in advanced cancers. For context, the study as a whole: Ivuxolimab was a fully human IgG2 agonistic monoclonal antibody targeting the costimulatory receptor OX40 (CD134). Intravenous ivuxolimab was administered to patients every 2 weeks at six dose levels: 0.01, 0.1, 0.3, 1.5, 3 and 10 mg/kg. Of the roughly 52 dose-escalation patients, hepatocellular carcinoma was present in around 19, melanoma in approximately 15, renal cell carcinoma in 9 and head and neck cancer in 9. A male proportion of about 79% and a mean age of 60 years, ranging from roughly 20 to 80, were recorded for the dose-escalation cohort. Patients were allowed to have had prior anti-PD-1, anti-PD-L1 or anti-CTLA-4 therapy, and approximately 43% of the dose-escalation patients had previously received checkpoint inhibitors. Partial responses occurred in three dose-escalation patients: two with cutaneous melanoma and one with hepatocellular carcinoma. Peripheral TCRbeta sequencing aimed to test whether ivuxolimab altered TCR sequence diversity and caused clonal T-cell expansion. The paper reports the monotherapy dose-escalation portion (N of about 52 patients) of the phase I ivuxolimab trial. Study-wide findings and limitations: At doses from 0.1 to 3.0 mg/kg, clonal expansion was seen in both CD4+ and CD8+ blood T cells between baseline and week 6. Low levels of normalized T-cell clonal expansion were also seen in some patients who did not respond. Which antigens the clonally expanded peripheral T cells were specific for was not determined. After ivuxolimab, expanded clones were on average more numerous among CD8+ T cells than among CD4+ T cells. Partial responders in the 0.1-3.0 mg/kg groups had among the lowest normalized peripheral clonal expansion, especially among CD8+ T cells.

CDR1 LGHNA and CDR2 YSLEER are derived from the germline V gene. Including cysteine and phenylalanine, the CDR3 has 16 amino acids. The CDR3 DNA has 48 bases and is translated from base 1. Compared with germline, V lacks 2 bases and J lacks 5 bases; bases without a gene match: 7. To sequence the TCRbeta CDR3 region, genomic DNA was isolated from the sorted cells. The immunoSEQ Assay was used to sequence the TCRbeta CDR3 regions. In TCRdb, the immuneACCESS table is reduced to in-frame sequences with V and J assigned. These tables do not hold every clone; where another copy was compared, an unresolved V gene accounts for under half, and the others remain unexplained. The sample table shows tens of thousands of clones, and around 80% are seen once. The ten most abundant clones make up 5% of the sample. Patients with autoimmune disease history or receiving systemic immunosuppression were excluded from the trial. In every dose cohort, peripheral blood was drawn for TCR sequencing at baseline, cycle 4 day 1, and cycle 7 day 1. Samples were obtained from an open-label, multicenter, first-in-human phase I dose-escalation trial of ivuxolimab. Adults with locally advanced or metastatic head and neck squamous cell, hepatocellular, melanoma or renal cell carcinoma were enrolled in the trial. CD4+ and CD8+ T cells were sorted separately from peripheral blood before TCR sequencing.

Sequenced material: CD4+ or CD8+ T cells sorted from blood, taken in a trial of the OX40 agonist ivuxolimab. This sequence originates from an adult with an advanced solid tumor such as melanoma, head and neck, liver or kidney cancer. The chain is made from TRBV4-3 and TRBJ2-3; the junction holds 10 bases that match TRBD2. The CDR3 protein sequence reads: CASSQQAGGPGDTQYF. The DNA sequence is TGCGCCAGCAGCCAACAAGCGGGAGGGCCCGGAGATACGCAGTATTTT.